Listed below are T cell receptor beta chains from one sample, sequenced in a study of blood T cells in healthy people across ages. MiXCR, applied by TCRdb to the 5' RACE reads, yields one record per CDR3 protein. The data hold 1.5 million or so distinct CDR3 sequences, with 42% observed a single time. The source material was blood. Receptor source: a young woman in good health. CDR3s include the opening cysteine and the closing phenylalanine or tryptophan. Each record gives: V gene, D gene, J gene, clone size, CDR3 DNA, CDR3 protein. A D gene is named only where the DNA matches it firmly. Clone size, where shown, is once, few, many, or a class for clones that have expanded.

TRBV12-3/TRBV12-4	TRBD2	TRBJ2-1	few	TGTGCCAGCAGTTTCCCAAGGACTAGCGGGAGTAATGAGCAGTTCTTC	CASSFPRTSGSNEQFF
TRBV6-1	-	TRBJ2-3	-	TGTGCCAGCAGTGAGTTAGATACGCAGTATTTT	CASSELDTQYF
TRBV7-2	-	TRBJ2-7	few	TGTGCCAGCAGTTCAAGGTTTCTTGGACAAAGATACGAGCAGTACTTC	CASSSRFLGQRYEQYF
TRBV12-3/TRBV12-4	-	TRBJ2-7	many	TGTGCCAGCAGTTCGGCGGGAAACGAGCAGTACTTC	CASSSAGNEQYF
TRBV20-1	-	TRBJ2-7	-	TGCAGTGCTAGAGCGGGAACGGTCGCCTACAATGAGCAGTACTTC	CSARAGTVAYNEQYF
TRBV20-1	-	TRBJ1-2	-	TGCAGTGCAACTACGACAGAGTCTAACTATGGCTACACCTTC	CSATTTESNYGYTF
TRBV20-1	TRBD2	TRBJ2-7	-	TGCAGTGCTAGAGATGAGGCGGGAGGAAGCTACGAGCAGTACTTC	CSARDEAGGSYEQYF
TRBV10-3	-	TRBJ2-7	few	TGTGCCATCAGTGAGTCCCAGCTGGAGGCGCAGTACTTC	CAISESQLEAQYF
TRBV5-1	-	TRBJ2-1	-	TGCGCCAGCAGCGCAACCAGTACCAATGAGCAGTTCTTC	CASSATSTNEQFF
TRBV5-1	TRBD2	TRBJ2-7	-	TGCGCCAGCAGCTTCGGGACTACTTACAATGAGCAGTACTTC	CASSFGTTYNEQYF
TRBV20-1	TRBD1	TRBJ1-3	-	TGCAGTGCTGGATTCAGGGGGGGAGGAAACACCATATATTTT	CSAGFRGGGNTIYF
TRBV29-1	TRBD2	TRBJ2-3	few	TGCAGCGTTGTGGTCGCTAGCGGTAGCACAGATACGCAGTATTTT	CSVVVASGSTDTQYF
TRBV7-9	TRBD2	TRBJ2-3	-	TGTGCTCCGGCTAGCGGGATAGATACGCAGTATTTT	CAPASGIDTQYF
TRBV9	-	TRBJ2-3	many	TGTGCCAGCAGCGTAGTAGCAGATACGCAGTATTTT	CASSVVADTQYF
TRBV27	-	TRBJ2-3	few	TGTGCCAGCCGAGGGGGGATTACTAGCACAGATACGCAGTATTTT	CASRGGITSTDTQYF
TRBV20-1	-	TRBJ2-1	-	TGCAGTGCTCGTCCCGGGACCGAGCATGAGCAGTTCTTC	CSARPGTEHEQFF
TRBV2	-	TRBJ1-2	-	TGTGCCAGCAGTGACAGGCACGACGACTATGGCTACACCTTC	CASSDRHDDYGYTF
TRBV12-3/TRBV12-4	TRBD2	TRBJ2-1	-	TGTGCCAGCAGTTTAGGTCCAGCGGGAGGTGGAGGTGAGCAGTTCTTC	CASSLGPAGGGGEQFF
TRBV3-1	-	TRBJ1-1	few	TGTGCCAGCAGCCAAGGATTGAGAAGGGGGGGAGCTTTCTTT	CASSQGLRRGGAFF
TRBV12-3/TRBV12-4	-	TRBJ2-3	-	TGTGCCAGCAGTTCCTTGGTAGGCACAGATACGCAGTATTTT	CASSSLVGTDTQYF
TRBV29-1	TRBD1	TRBJ2-7	-	TGCAGCGTTGAGGAGGACAGGGGCAGTAACGAGCAGTACTTC	CSVEEDRGSNEQYF
TRBV4-1	-	TRBJ1-6	-	TGCGCCAGCAGCCAAGATGCAGGGGCTGGATCACCCCTCCACTTT	CASSQDAGAGSPLHF
TRBV5-1	-	TRBJ2-7	once	TGCGCCAGCAGCGGGCAGGGGTTCTACGAGCAGTACTTC	CASSGQGFYEQYF
TRBV29-1	-	TRBJ1-2	-	TGCAGCGCCCGCCACGAGGGGACTAACTATGGCTACACCTTC	CSARHEGTNYGYTF
TRBV28	TRBD2	TRBJ2-5	-	TGTGCCAGTAAACCCGTGATAGCGGGCGATGAGCAGTACTTC	CASKPVIAGDEQYF
TRBV4-2	-	TRBJ2-5	-	TGTGCCAGCAGCCAAGAAGTTCGGCAAGAGACCCAGTACTTC	CASSQEVRQETQYF
TRBV20-1	-	TRBJ2-7	-	TGCAGTGCTAGAGATCTGTCCCATAACTCCTACGAGCAGTACTTC	CSARDLSHNSYEQYF
TRBV20-1	TRBD2	TRBJ2-7	-	TGCAGCGCTCAACTGGGGGGGGAGTTGAGTGAGCAGTACTTC	CSAQLGGELSEQYF
TRBV7-2	TRBD1	TRBJ1-2	-	TGTGCCAGCAGCTTAGCCGGGACAGGGAGGGGAGAGTATGGCTACACCTTC	CASSLAGTGRGEYGYTF
TRBV4-1	-	TRBJ2-1	-	TGCGCCAGCAACCATTACTCAGGAGGGACGGAATCCGGCAATGAGCAGTTCTTC	CASNHYSGGTESGNEQFF
TRBV6-1	TRBD2	TRBJ2-3	-	TGTGCCAGCGTAGAACGTAGCGGGAGCGCAGATACGCAGTATTTT	CASVERSGSADTQYF
TRBV5-1	TRBD2	TRBJ2-3	-	TGCGCCAGCAGCCTGGGAACTAGCGGGAGAGGTGATACGCAGTATTTT	CASSLGTSGRGDTQYF
TRBV28	-	TRBJ2-7	-	TGTGCCAGCACTCAACGGGGTCGAGGGGGGGAGCAGTACTTC	CASTQRGRGGEQYF